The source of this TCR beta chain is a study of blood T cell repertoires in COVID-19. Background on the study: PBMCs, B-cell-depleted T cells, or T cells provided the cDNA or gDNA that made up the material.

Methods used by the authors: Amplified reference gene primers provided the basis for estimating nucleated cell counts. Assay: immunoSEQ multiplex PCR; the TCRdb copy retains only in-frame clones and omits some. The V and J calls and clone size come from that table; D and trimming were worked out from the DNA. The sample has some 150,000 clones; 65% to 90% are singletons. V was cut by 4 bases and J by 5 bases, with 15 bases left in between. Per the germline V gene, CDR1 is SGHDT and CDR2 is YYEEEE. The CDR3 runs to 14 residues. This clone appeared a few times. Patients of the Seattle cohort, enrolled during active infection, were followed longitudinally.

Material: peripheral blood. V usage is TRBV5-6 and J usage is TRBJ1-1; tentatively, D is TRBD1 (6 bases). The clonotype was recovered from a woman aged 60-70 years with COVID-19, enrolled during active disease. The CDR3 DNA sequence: TGTGCCAGCAGCGGGGGACACCCAGGGACTGAAGCTTTCTTT. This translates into CASSGGHPGTEAFF.